A single sample gave rise to the 28 T cell receptor beta chains below, sequenced in a study of shared clonotypes between healthy human individuals. Method: immunoSEQ multiplex PCR; TCRdb's copy keeps in-frame clones and lacks some. The sample holds over 400,000 clones; roughly 80% are singletons and the top ten take about 13%. The specimen sequenced was PBMCs. The receptors were gathered from a woman aged 40 to 49 in good health. Some clones in this sample may be carry-over from other donors' samples.

The gene calls are TRBV9 and TRBJ2-2, with 14 bases identical to TRBD2. The CDR3 covers 19 residues. The V and J ends lost 4 bases and 0 bases, in that order; junction bases with no gene match: 8. The germline gives CDR1 SGDLS, CDR2 YYNGEE. CDR3 protein: CASSRGLAGGRANTGELFF. CDR3 sequence (DNA): TGTGCCAGCAGCAGAGGACTAGCGGGAGGTAGGGCGAACACCGGGGAGCTGTTTTTT.

As to this clone: The junction and the germline gene differ at one end; a read error may be behind it. Other DNA sequences of this sample code for an identical CDR3. This chain joins TRBV6-4 and TRBJ2-2; tentative D call: TRBD1 (5 bases). Germline V CDR1 and CDR2: MRHNA, SNTAGT. The CDR3 has 15 amino acids. CDR3 coding DNA: TGTGCCAGTAGTGACGGGCAGGGGAACACCGGGGAGCTGTTTTTT. Translation: CASSDGQGNTGELFF.

The gene calls are TRBV4-1 and TRBJ2-3; 15 nucleotides agree with TRBD2. CDR3 length: 16 amino acids. V lost 4 bases to trimming and J lost 4 bases; unmatched junction nucleotides: 3. The germline CDR1 and CDR2 sequences are MGHRA and YSYEKL. CDR3 bases: TGCGCCAGCAGCCCCGGACTAGCGGGAGGGTCAGATACGCAGTATTTT. Translating gives CASSPGLAGGSDTQYF.

Regarding this clone: With a far larger clone one base away, a read error is the likely cause. The CDR3 nucleotides are TGTGCCAGTAGTATAGTGCCCAGGCTAGGGTATGGCTACACCTTC. Protein sequence: CASSIVPRLGYGYTF. The J gene is TRBJ1-2, the V gene TRBV19; D call uncertain. This CDR3 contains 15 residues. CDR1 LNHDA and CDR2 SQIVND come from the germline V gene (reference sequence). V lost 1 base and J 5 bases, leaving 14 bases between the germline ends.

The V call is TRBV18, the J call TRBJ2-1, with D tentatively TRBD2 (5 bases). V dropped 2 bases and J dropped 2 bases, with 10 bases sitting between them. Germline values: CDR1 KGHSH, CDR2 LQKENI. This CDR3 is 15 amino acids long. CDR3 amino acids: CASSPESTTYNEQFF. CDR3 coding DNA: TGTGCCAGCTCACCAGAATCGACTACCTACAATGAGCAGTTCTTC.

This clone appeared a few times. The chain joins TRBV19 to TRBJ2-7; the D is unclear. The CDR3 totals 14 residues. The germline V gene has CDR1 LNHDA and CDR2 SQIVND (reference sequence). Trimming cost V 6 bases and J 4 bases, with 16 bases left between them. This CDR3 is CASRRQPRSYEQYF. The CDR3 DNA follows: TGTGCCAGTAGAAGGCAACCGAGGTCGTACGAGCAGTACTTC. The entire variable domain, with the rest obtained from reference TRBV19 and TRBJ2-7, is as follows: DGGITQSPKYLFRKEGQNVTLSCEQNLNHDAMYWYRQDPGQGLRLIYYSQIVNDFQKGDIAEGYSVSREKKESFPLTVTSAQKNPTAFYLCASRRQPRSYEQYFGPGTRLTVT.

The genes are TRBV5-1 and TRBJ1-1; a weak D match, TRBD1 (6 bases). The CDR3 loop spans 14 amino acids. The ends were cut back, 4 bases at V and 1 base at J, with 11 bases in the middle. CDR1 SGHRS and CDR2 YFSETQ come from the germline V gene. CDR3: CASSKRTENTEAFF. CDR3 bases: TGCGCCAGCAGCAAACGGACAGAGAACACTGAAGCTTTCTTT.

Worth noting for this clone: Additional DNA sequences in this sample encode the identical CDR3. This chain joins TRBV7-3 and TRBJ2-1; a weak D match, TRBD2 (6 bases). Germline V CDR1 and CDR2: SGHTA, FQGTGA. Trimming removed 6 bases at V and 2 bases at J, with 8 bases between. The CDR3 contains 13 residues. CDR3 sequence reads: CASSPSAYNEQFF. CDR3 DNA: TGTGCCAGCAGTCCTAGCGCCTACAATGAGCAGTTCTTC.

As for this clone: Relative to the germline gene, one junction end is altered; a read error may explain this. The genes are TRBV29-1 and TRBJ1-2, with no clear D. Germline CDR1 reads SQVTM; CDR2 reads ANQGSEA. The CDR3 is 11 amino acids. CDR3 nucleotides: TGCAGCGAGTCCTCAAACCATGGCCACACCTTC. Protein: CSESSNHGHTF.

This clone showed up just once. This rearrangement joins TRBV6-5 to TRBJ1-1; D might be TRBD1 (5 bases). V was cut by 6 bases and J by 5 bases, with 10 bases left in between. The length of the CDR3 is 12 residues. CDR1 is MNHEY, CDR2 SVGAGI, per germline. The CDR3 DNA follows: TGTGCCAGCAGCCTGAGGGGAACTGAAGCTTTCTTT. It translates to CASSLRGTEAFF.

V usage is TRBV4-3 and J usage is TRBJ2-3; TRBD2 aligns across 7 bases. Trimming at V came to 1 base and at J to 0 bases, leaving 4 bases not matched to a gene. The CDR3 totals 16 residues. The germline CDR1 and CDR2 sequences are LGHNA and YSLEER. CDR3 sequence (DNA): TGCGCCAGCAGCCAAGGAAGCGGGGCTAGCACAGATACGCAGTATTTT. Translated, it gives CASSQGSGASTDTQYF.

The rearrangement uses TRBV7-9 and TRBJ1-1; 7 positions match TRBD1. Germline loops: CDR1 SEHNR, CDR2 FQNEAQ (reference sequence). The CDR3 is 14 residues long. Trimming cost V 7 bases and J 3 bases; bases outside gene matches: 8. The CDR3 nucleotides are TGTGCCAGCACCGATGACAGGGCGGACACTGAAGCTTTCTTT. Protein sequence: CASTDDRADTEAFF.

Regarding this clone: With only one base between it and a far larger clone, this is likely a read error. J is TRBJ1-2 and V is TRBV29-1; D is possibly TRBD1 (6 bases). The germline CDR1 and CDR2 sequences are SQVTM and ANQGSEA. The CDR3 spans 14 residues. The CDR3 reads CNVVEGGGGLGYTF. DNA of the CDR3: TGCAACGTGGTTGAAGGCGGGGGCGGTTTGGGCTACACCTTC.

As concerns this clone: It is likely a read error: a sequence one base away is far more abundant. In the same sample, other DNA sequences code for this CDR3. The rearrangement joins TRBV9 to TRBJ1-4; D may be TRBD1 (6 bases). The CDR3 runs to 12 residues. The germline V gene has CDR1 SGDLS and CDR2 YYNGEE. The CDR3 coding sequence is TGTGCTAGCAGCCGAGGGGGGGAAAAACTGTTTTTT. The encoded protein is CASSRGGEKLFF.

This clone was seen a single time. The chain employs TRBV11-2 and TRBJ2-7; D gene uncertain. The CDR3 is 17 residues long. From germline, CDR1 is SGHAT and CDR2 FQNNGV. The V end was cut by 1 base, the J end by 0 bases, with 16 bases between. The CDR3 reads CASSLVIGLRSSYEQYF. CDR3 DNA: TGTGCCAGCAGCTTAGTGATTGGTCTCAGGAGCTCCTACGAGCAGTACTTC.

The CDR3 DNA is TGTGCCAGCAGCCGGACTAGCGAAGAGACCCAGTACTTC. It codes for CASSRTSEETQYF. The genes are TRBV6-6 and TRBJ2-5; TRBD2 matches at 9 bases. Germline assignment: CDR1 MNHNY and CDR2 SVGAGI (reference sequence). V shed 6 bases and J 3 bases; nucleotides not matched to a gene: 2. CDR3 length: 13 amino acids.

As to this clone: This likely came from a read error, as a far larger clone is one base away. Because it lacks the conserved phenylalanine or tryptophan at the end, this CDR3 is likely a read error. The chain combines TRBV4-1 with TRBJ1-2, with a tentative D call TRBD1 (5 bases). V was shortened by 1 base and J by 0 bases, with 15 bases between the two germline ends. CDR1 MGHRA and CDR2 YSYEKL come from the germline V gene. This CDR3 is built from 17 residues. The CDR3 DNA sequence: TGCGCCAGCAGCCAAGCCCCGGGGCAGGGAACTAACTATGGCTACACCTCC. It yields the protein CASSQAPGQGTNYGYTS.

The chain is built from TRBV29-1 and TRBJ2-2; D unresolved. This CDR3 is built from 13 residues. With 6 bases removed from V and 0 bases from J, the gap between germline ends came to 8 bases. CDR1 is SQVTM and CDR2 is ANQGSEA in the germline V gene. CDR3 protein: CSVYVPNTGELFF. The CDR3 DNA follows: TGCAGCGTATATGTACCGAACACCGGGGAGCTGTTTTTT.

This chain connects TRBV13 to TRBJ1-1; no clear D. This CDR3 is 18 amino acids long. With 5 bases removed from V and 0 bases from J, the gap between germline ends came to 22 bases. Germline CDR1 is PRHDT and CDR2 is FYEKMQ (reference sequence). The CDR3 region has the DNA TGTGCCAGCAGCCCGGCGATAGTGGGAGGTAATATGAACACTGAAGCTTTCTTT. Translation gives CASSPAIVGGNMNTEAFF.

This chain joins TRBV7-6 and TRBJ1-5; a possible D gene is TRBD1 (6 bases). The CDR3 is 15 residues long. The ends were cut back, 0 bases at V and 7 bases at J, with 13 bases in the middle. Germline CDR1 SGHVS, CDR2 FNYEAQ. CDR3 coding DNA: TGTGCCAGCAGCTTAGCTTCCAGGGGAGGCCAGCCCCAGCATTTT. Amino acids: CASSLASRGGQPQHF. Looking up the rest from reference TRBV7-6 and TRBJ1-5 gives the full variable domain: GAGVSQSPRYKVTKRGQDVALRCDPISGHVSLYWYRQALGQGPEFLTYFNYEAQQDKSGLPNDRFSAERPEGSISTLTIQRTEQRDSAMYRCASSLASRGGQPQHFGDGTRLSIL.

The chain joins TRBV5-1 to TRBJ2-7; 9 positions match TRBD1. This CDR3 is built from 14 residues. Losses at the gene ends were 6 bases for V and 3 bases for J; bases not matched to a gene: 7. Germline V gene data show CDR1 as SGHRS and CDR2 as YFSETQ. The CDR3 DNA is TGCGCCAGCACCGAGAGACAGGGGGGCTACGAGCAGTACTTC. Amino acid sequence: CASTERQGGYEQYF.

V and J are TRBV5-4 and TRBJ2-7; 10 bases match TRBD1. With V trimmed by 0 bases and J by 2 bases, 5 bases remained unmatched. In germline, CDR1 is SGHNT, CDR2 YYREEE (reference sequence). The CDR3 sequence is 16 residues long. CDR3 residues: CASSLDPGTGAYEQYF. The CDR3, as DNA: TGTGCCAGCAGCTTGGATCCCGGGACAGGGGCCTACGAGCAGTACTTC. The full variable domain, its missing parts supplied by reference TRBV5-4 and TRBJ2-7, is ETGVTQSPTHLIKTRGQQVTLRCSSQSGHNTVSWYQQALGQGPQFIFQYYREEENGRGNFPPRFSGLQFPNYSSELNVNALELDDSALYLCASSLDPGTGAYEQYFGPGTRLTVT.

This chain connects TRBV11-2 to TRBJ2-1; D call uncertain. The CDR3 runs to 13 residues. Deletions cut 3 bases from V and 11 bases from J, with 14 bases between. From germline, CDR1 is SGHAT and CDR2 FQNNGV. The CDR3 DNA reads as TGTGCCAGCAGCTTCGCTGCCAGCACACAGCAGTTCTTC. This encodes CASSFAASTQQFF.

V is TRBV5-6 and J is TRBJ2-1, with 12 nucleotides matching TRBD2. J gave up 1 base and V 0 bases, and 2 bases lay outside the gene matches. The CDR3 spans 17 residues. Germline V CDR1 and CDR2: SGHDT, YYEEEE. This CDR3 is CASSLVLAGGSYNEQFF. Written as DNA, the CDR3 is TGTGCCAGCAGCTTGGTACTAGCGGGAGGATCCTACAATGAGCAGTTCTTC.

The chain carries TRBV5-4 and TRBJ2-2; TRBD2 aligns across 8 bases. The CDR3 loop spans 15 amino acids. J was trimmed by 6 bases and V by 2 bases; bases with no gene match: 6. Germline-derived CDR1 and CDR2 are SGHNT and YYREEE (reference sequence). CDR3 DNA sequence: TGTGCCAGCAGCTTCTGGAGCGGGAGACCCGGGGAGCTGTTTTTT. Translated, it gives CASSFWSGRPGELFF.

In nucleotides, the CDR3 is TGCGCCAGCAGCTTGGTAGTATCCGGGACAGGGGGATCCTACGAGCAGTACTTC. The encoded protein is CASSLVVSGTGGSYEQYF. The chain is built from TRBV5-1 and TRBJ2-7; 11 nucleotides agree with TRBD1. Germline CDR1 SGHRS, CDR2 YFSETQ. The CDR3 extends over 18 amino acids. The V segment lost 0 bases and the J segment 1 base; nucleotides outside the gene matches: 9.

This chain joins TRBV6-5 and TRBJ2-5; D gene ambiguous. The CDR3 has 13 residues. The germline V gene encodes CDR1 MNHEY and CDR2 SVGAGI. The V end lost 2 bases, the J end lost 5 bases, and 9 bases lay between the germline ends. The CDR3 coding sequence is TGTGCCAGCAGTTACGGGGTGGGCGAGACCCAGTACTTC. Its protein is CASSYGVGETQYF.

The V and J genes are TRBV11-2 and TRBJ2-5; TRBD2 aligns across 8 bases. Per germline, CDR1 SGHAT and CDR2 FQNNGV. This CDR3 region has 15 residues. V was clipped by 5 bases and J by 0 bases; unmatched bases: 5. CDR3 coding DNA: TGTGCCAGCAGCCCCTTAGCGGGGTACCAAGAGACCCAGTACTTC. Its protein product is CASSPLAGYQETQYF.